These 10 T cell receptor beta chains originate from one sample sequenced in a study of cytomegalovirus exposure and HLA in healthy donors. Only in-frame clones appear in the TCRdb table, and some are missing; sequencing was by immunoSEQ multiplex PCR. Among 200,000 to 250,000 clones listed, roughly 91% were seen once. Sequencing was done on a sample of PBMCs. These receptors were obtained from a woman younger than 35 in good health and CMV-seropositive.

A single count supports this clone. In nucleotides, the CDR3 is TGTGCCAGCAGGTCGTCCGGGACTTTAGATACGCAGTATTTT. Translated, it gives CASRSSGTLDTQYF. This chain joins TRBV2 and TRBJ2-3; TRBD2 might be the D (6 bases). The V and J ends lost 6 bases and 5 bases respectively, with 15 bases between them. This CDR3 is built from 14 residues. Germline V lookup: CDR1 SNHLY, CDR2 FYNNEI.

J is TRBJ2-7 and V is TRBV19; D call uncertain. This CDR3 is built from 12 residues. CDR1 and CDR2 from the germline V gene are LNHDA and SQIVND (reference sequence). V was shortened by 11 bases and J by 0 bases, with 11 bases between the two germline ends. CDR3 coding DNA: TGTGCCGGCCAGGTGTCCTCCTACGAGCAGTACTTC. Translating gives CAGQVSSYEQYF.

CDR3 DNA: TGTGCCAGCTCACCGACAGGGGGGGAATTCTACAATGAGCAGTTCTTC. Translated, it gives CASSPTGGEFYNEQFF. The chain recombines TRBV18 with TRBJ2-1; 9 bases align to TRBD1. Germline CDR1 reads KGHSH; CDR2 reads LQKENI. The CDR3 spans 16 residues. J was trimmed by 3 bases and V by 3 bases; bases with no gene match: 6. The full variable domain, with the rest looked up from reference TRBV18 and TRBJ2-1, is NAGVMQNPRHLVRRRGQEARLRCSPMKGHSHVYWYRQLPEEGLKFMVYLQKENIIDESGMPKERFSAEFPKEGPSILRIQQVVRGDSAAYFCASSPTGGEFYNEQFFGPGTRLTVL.

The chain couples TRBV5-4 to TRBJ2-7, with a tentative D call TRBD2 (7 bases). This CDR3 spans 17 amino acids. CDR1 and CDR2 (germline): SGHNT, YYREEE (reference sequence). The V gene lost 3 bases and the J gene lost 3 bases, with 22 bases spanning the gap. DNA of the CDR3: TGTGCCAGCAGCTACATGGGAGGGGGAGAAGGGGACTACGAGCAGTACTTC. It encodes CASSYMGGGEGDYEQYF.

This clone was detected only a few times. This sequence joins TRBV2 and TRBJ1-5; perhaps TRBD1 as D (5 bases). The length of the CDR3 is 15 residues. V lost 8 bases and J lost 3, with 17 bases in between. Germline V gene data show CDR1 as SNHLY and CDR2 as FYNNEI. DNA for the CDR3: TGTGCCAGCGCACCACAGGTCGGATACAATCAGCCCCAGCATTTT. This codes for CASAPQVGYNQPQHF. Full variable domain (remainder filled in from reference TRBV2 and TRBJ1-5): EPEVTQTPSHQVTQMGQEVILRCVPISNHLYFYWYRQILGQKVEFLVSFYNNEISEKSEIFDDQFSVERPDGSNFTLKIRSTKLEDSAMYFCASAPQVGYNQPQHFGDGTRLSIL.

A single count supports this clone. The CDR3 protein is CAISAGGWGGYTF. CDR3 sequence (DNA): TGTGCCATCAGTGCAGGGGGCTGGGGTGGCTACACCTTC. This chain links TRBV10-3 with TRBJ1-2, with TRBD1 matching over 8 bases. J was trimmed by 7 bases and V by 4 bases; bases with no gene match: 5. This CDR3 contains 13 residues. Germline values: CDR1 ENHRY, CDR2 SYGVKD.

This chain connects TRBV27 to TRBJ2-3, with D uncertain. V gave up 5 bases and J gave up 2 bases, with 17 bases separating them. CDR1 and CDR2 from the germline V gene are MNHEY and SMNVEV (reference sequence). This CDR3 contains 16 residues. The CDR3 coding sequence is TGTGCCAGCAGTGTGGGCCCACAAAGCTACACAGATACGCAGTATTTT. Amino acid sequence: CASSVGPQSYTDTQYF.

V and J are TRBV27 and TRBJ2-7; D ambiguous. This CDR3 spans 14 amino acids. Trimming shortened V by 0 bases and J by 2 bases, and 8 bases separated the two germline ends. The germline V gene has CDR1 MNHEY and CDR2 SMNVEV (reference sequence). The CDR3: CASSLSETPYEQYF. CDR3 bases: TGTGCCAGCAGTTTATCGGAGACTCCCTACGAGCAGTACTTC.

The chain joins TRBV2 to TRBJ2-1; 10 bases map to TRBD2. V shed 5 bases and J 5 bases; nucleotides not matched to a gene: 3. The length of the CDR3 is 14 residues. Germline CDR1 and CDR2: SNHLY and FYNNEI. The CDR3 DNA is TGTGCCAGCAGTCTAGCGGGGGAGAACAATGAGCAGTTCTTC. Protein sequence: CASSLAGENNEQFF. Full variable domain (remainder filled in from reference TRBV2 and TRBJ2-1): EPEVTQTPSHQVTQMGQEVILRCVPISNHLYFYWYRQILGQKVEFLVSFYNNEISEKSEIFDDQFSVERPDGSNFTLKIRSTKLEDSAMYFCASSLAGENNEQFFGPGTRLTVL.

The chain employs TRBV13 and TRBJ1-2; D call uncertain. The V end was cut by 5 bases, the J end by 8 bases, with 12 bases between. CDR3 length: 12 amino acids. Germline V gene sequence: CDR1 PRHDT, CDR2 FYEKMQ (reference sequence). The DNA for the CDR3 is TGTGCCAGCAGCCGTACCGGGAGCGGCTACACCTTC. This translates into CASSRTGSGYTF.